This entry lists 6 T cell receptor beta chains sequenced from one sample in a study of T cell clonotyping in hematopoietic cell transplantation. Using immunoSEQ multiplex PCR, the repertoire was profiled, and TCRdb retains in-frame clones only, with some absent. Here the sample spans roughly 10,000 clones, about 89% being singletons. Here the sequenced sample was PBMCs, taken 180 days after allogeneic stem cell transplant. These receptors were collected from a male patient aged 55 to 69 who had an allogeneic stem cell transplant from an unrelated donor, so the T cells may come from the graft donor. Some clones in this sample may be carry-over from other donors' samples.

V usage is TRBV11-2 and J usage is TRBJ2-4; TRBD1 matches at 7 bases. Per germline, CDR1 SGHAT and CDR2 FQNNGV. The length of the CDR3 is 14 residues. V lost 0 bases to trimming and J lost 4 bases; unmatched junction nucleotides: 0. The CDR3 loop reads CASSLEQGKNIQYF. In nucleotides, the CDR3 is TGTGCCAGCAGCTTAGAACAGGGGAAAAACATTCAGTACTTC.

In this sample, this clone turned up once. The V gene is TRBV27, the J gene TRBJ1-6; D possibly corresponds to TRBD1 (6 bases). The V end lost 2 bases, the J end lost 9 bases, and 14 bases lay between the germline ends. Germline V gene lookup returns CDR1 MNHEY and CDR2 SMNVEV (reference sequence). The CDR3 consists of 15 residues. The CDR3 sequence: CASSLIRGGGSPLHF. CDR3 bases: TGTGCCAGCAGTTTAATCAGGGGAGGTGGTTCACCCCTCCACTTT.

The CDR3 loop reads CSVGSFGTNEKLFF. Written as DNA, the CDR3 is TGCAGCGTTGGGTCCTTTGGAACTAATGAAAAACTGTTTTTT. The chain uses TRBV29-1 and TRBJ1-4; D ambiguous. The CDR3 runs 14 residues. Looked up from germline, CDR1 is SQVTM and CDR2 is ANQGSEA. Trimming left V 4 bases short and J 1 base short, with 10 bases between. Full variable domain (remainder filled in from reference TRBV29-1 and TRBJ1-4): SAVISQKPSRDICQRGTSLTIQCQVDSQVTMMFWYRQQPGQSLTLIATANQGSEATYESGFVIDKFPISRPNLTFSTLTVSNMSPEDSSIYLCSVGSFGTNEKLFFGSGTQLSVL.

The chain has TRBV6-4 and TRBJ1-2; 8 nucleotides agree with TRBD1. The germline gives CDR1 MRHNA, CDR2 SNTAGT. J gave up 5 bases and V 0 bases, and 14 bases lay outside the gene matches. The CDR3 spans 18 residues. The CDR3 here is CASSDSFIEQGVHYGYTF. The CDR3 nucleotides read TGTGCCAGCAGTGACTCATTTATAGAACAGGGGGTTCATTATGGCTACACCTTC.

J is TRBJ2-1 and V is TRBV4-1, with a possible D match to TRBD1 (6 bases). Looked up from germline, CDR1 is MGHRA and CDR2 is YSYEKL. There are 16 residues in the CDR3. Trimming took 5 bases from V and 0 from J, leaving 14 bases between them. DNA for the CDR3: TGCGCCAGCAGCTTCCAGGGGCGGAGCTCCTACAATGAGCAGTTCTTC. It specifies CASSFQGRSSYNEQFF.

V gene TRBV9 combines with J gene TRBJ2-2, with 9 bases lining up with TRBD2. J was trimmed by 4 bases and V by 0 bases; bases with no gene match: 4. Germline values: CDR1 SGDLS, CDR2 YYNGEE. The CDR3 runs to 16 residues. The CDR3 DNA reads as TGTGCCAGCAGCGTAGAGGCGGGGGGGCCCACCGGGGAGCTGTTTTTT. Encoded protein: CASSVEAGGPTGELFF.